This T cell receptor beta chain was documented in a study of T-cell memory formation after mild COVID-19. Overall study findings and caveats: Clones shrinking from day 15 to 85 showed even CD4/CD8 mixes; later expanders tilted CD4+.

TCRdb reanalysed the 5' RACE reads using MiXCR and keeps one entry per CDR3 protein. In the table there are 350,000 to 450,000 distinct CDR3 sequences, around 15% of which are singletons. The sample holds a few counts of this clonotype. The antigen remains unidentified. Per the germline V gene, CDR1 is SGHTA and CDR2 is FQGNSA. V was clipped by 2 bases and J by 7 bases; unmatched bases: 5. The CDR3 totals 15 residues. The receptor was isolated from a man younger than 35 who had mild COVID-19 (a few samples of this study predate the infection). Cell type and time point are not known. Sequenced input: PBMCs or a T cell subset sorted from them (not recorded which). The chain carries TRBV7-2 and TRBJ2-1; TRBD1 matches at 10 bases. The CDR3 DNA reads as TGTGCCAGCAGCTTATGGACAGGGGGTAGGAATGAGCAGTTCTTC. This encodes CASSLWTGGRNEQFF.